These 28 T cell receptor beta chains were all obtained from the same sample, sequenced in a study of T cells in Graves' hyperthyroidism and ophthalmopathy. Amplification targeted TCR beta CDR3 regions from RNA transcripts. Carried out on the TCR CDR3, a first-round RT-PCR used the HTBI primer set. TCRdb processed the multiplex PCR reads anew with MiXCR; each CDR3 protein has one entry. The sample has under 350,000 distinct CDR3 sequences, roughly a fifth seen once; the top ten hold around half. What was sequenced was blood. Receptors were obtained from a woman aged 50 to 65 with Graves' hyperthyroidism.

This clonotype showed up many times. The rearrangement links TRBV20-1 to TRBJ2-2, with D unclear. There are 14 residues in the CDR3. Germline V gene lookup returns CDR1 DFQATT and CDR2 SNEGSKA (reference sequence). Trimming left V 0 bases short and J 2 bases short, with 7 bases between. The CDR3 coding sequence is TGCAGTGCTAGAGATAAGGGAAACACCGGGGAGCTGTTTTTT. Encoded protein: CSARDKGNTGELFF.

This clonotype has a count of ten or more. The chain joins TRBV6-1 to TRBJ2-2, with D perhaps given as TRBD1 or TRBD2 (6 bases each). CDR3 length: 14 residues. Trimming left V 2 bases short and J 6 bases short, with 10 bases between. CDR1 MNHNS and CDR2 SASEGT come from the germline V gene. As DNA, the CDR3 is TGTGCCAGCAGTGAACAGAGGGGGGCCGGGGAGCTGTTTTTT. It encodes CASSEQRGAGELFF.

The J gene is TRBJ2-2, the V gene TRBV5-1, with 14 nucleotides matching TRBD2. CDR1 is SGHRS, CDR2 YFSETQ, per germline. The ends lost 6 bases at V and 3 bases at J; junction bases unmatched: 1. The CDR3 runs to 15 residues. CDR3 residues: CASKGLAGDTGELFF. CDR3 bases: TGCGCCAGCAAGGGACTAGCGGGGGACACCGGGGAGCTGTTTTTT.

This clonotype was detected ten times or more. This chain links TRBV20-1 with TRBJ2-3; unclear D gene. Germline V lookup: CDR1 DFQATT, CDR2 SNEGSKA (reference sequence). Trimming pared 3 bases from V and 0 bases from J, leaving 13 bases between. The CDR3 contains 15 residues. The DNA of the CDR3 is TGCAGTGCTAGGAGACGCAGTCTAAGCACAGATACGCAGTATTTT. Encoded protein: CSARRRSLSTDTQYF.

The chain is built from TRBV2 and TRBJ1-1; D is possibly TRBD1 (6 bases). Per germline, CDR1 SNHLY and CDR2 FYNNEI. The CDR3 is 13 residues long. Trimming shortened V by 4 bases and J by 4 bases, and 10 bases separated the two germline ends. DNA of the CDR3: TGTGCCAGCAGTGGGCCAGGGGTCACTGAAGCTTTCTTT. Its translation: CASSGPGVTEAFF.

This clonotype has only a few counts. The chain links TRBV20-1 to TRBJ2-2; a possible D gene is TRBD1 (6 bases). There are 15 residues in the CDR3. V was clipped by 0 bases and J by 2 bases, with 10 bases between them. From germline, CDR1 is DFQATT and CDR2 SNEGSKA (reference sequence). In DNA, the CDR3 is TGCAGTGCTAGAGATTGGACAGCCAACACCGGGGAGCTGTTTTTT. Encoded protein: CSARDWTANTGELFF.

This clonotype showed up many times. This sequence joins TRBV20-1 and TRBJ2-5; 16 bases agree with TRBD2. Germline-derived CDR1 and CDR2 are DFQATT and SNEGSKA (reference sequence). This CDR3 has 17 amino acids. Losses at the gene ends were 4 bases for V and 0 bases for J; bases not matched to a gene: 5. The CDR3 bases are TGCAGTGCTACCGGGACTAGCGGGGGGGCCGACCAAGAGACCCAGTACTTC. Translating gives CSATGTSGGADQETQYF.

The chain combines TRBV20-1 with TRBJ2-2, with 8 bases identical to TRBD1. CDR3 length: 14 residues. Germline CDR1 reads DFQATT; CDR2 reads SNEGSKA (reference sequence). V dropped 3 bases and J dropped 6; count of bases not matched to a gene: 6. CDR3 DNA sequence: TGCAGTGCTAGGAACGAACAGGGGGCCGGGGAGCTGTTTTTT. Protein product: CSARNEQGAGELFF.

The V call is TRBV5-1, the J call TRBJ2-3; TRBD1 matches at 8 bases. V dropped 0 bases and J dropped 4; count of bases not matched to a gene: 4. Germline V gives CDR1 SGHRS, CDR2 YFSETQ. This CDR3 is built from 15 residues. CDR3 nucleotide sequence: TGCGCCAGCAGCTTGGTTGGACAGGGATCAGATACGCAGTATTTT. This gives the protein CASSLVGQGSDTQYF. Full variable domain (remainder filled in from reference TRBV5-1 and TRBJ2-3): KAGVTQTPRYLIKTRGQQVTLSCSPISGHRSVSWYQQTPGQGLQFLFEYFSETQRNKGNFPGRFSGRQFSNSRSEMNVSTLELGDSALYLCASSLVGQGSDTQYFGPGTRLTVL.

In this sample, this clonotype turned up a few times. One base away lies a much larger clone, so this may be a sequencing read error. The V and J genes are TRBV10-3 and TRBJ2-3; D remains ambiguous. CDR1 is ENHRY, CDR2 SYGVKD, per germline. The V and J ends lost 6 bases and 2 bases respectively, with 3 bases between them. The CDR3 length is 11 residues. This CDR3 reads CAIRLTDTQYF. Here the CDR3 DNA reads TGTGCCATCAGACTCACAGATACGCAGTATTTT.

This rearrangement joins TRBV5-1 to TRBJ1-1; D gene uncertain. Per the germline V gene, CDR1 is SGHRS and CDR2 is YFSETQ. The CDR3 contains 15 residues. V lost 0 bases, J lost 0 bases, and 9 bases lay in between. CDR3 residues: CASSLGPRVNTEAFF. The CDR3 nucleotides read TGCGCCAGCAGCTTGGGGCCGAGGGTGAACACTGAAGCTTTCTTT.

This clonotype occurred a few times. The chain carries TRBV5-1 and TRBJ1-1; no clear D gene. The V and J ends lost 5 bases and 2 bases respectively, with 16 bases between them. This CDR3 is built from 15 residues. Germline V gives CDR1 SGHRS, CDR2 YFSETQ. CDR3 region: CASRPIPGSNTEAFF. As DNA, the CDR3 is TGCGCCAGCAGACCAATTCCCGGGAGTAACACTGAAGCTTTCTTT.

The chain couples TRBV29-1 to TRBJ2-7; perhaps TRBD1 as D (6 bases). With 7 bases removed from V and 3 bases from J, the gap between germline ends came to 19 bases. Germline CDR1 reads SQVTM; CDR2 reads ANQGSEA. The CDR3 covers 14 residues. CDR3 loop: CSAHTDSNNYEQYF. The DNA for the CDR3 is TGCAGCGCGCACACGGACAGTAACAACTACGAGCAGTACTTC.

In this sample, this clonotype turned up many times. This chain connects TRBV28 to TRBJ1-1; TRBD1 might be the D (5 bases). CDR3 length: 11 amino acids. V dropped 8 bases and J dropped 11 bases, with 15 bases sitting between them. CDR1 and CDR2 from the germline V gene are MDHEN and SYDVKM. The CDR3 region has the DNA TGTGCCAGCGCGGGGGGGACTTTGGCTTTCTTT. It specifies CASAGGTLAFF.

This clonotype was detected many times. This chain uses TRBV7-9 with TRBJ2-1, with D unresolved. The CDR3 spans 12 residues. Germline-derived CDR1 and CDR2 are SEHNR and FQNEAQ (reference sequence). Trimming took off 1 base at V and 9 bases at J, with 7 bases between the two ends. Written as DNA, the CDR3 is TGTGCCAGCAGCTTAGATATCCCTGAGCAGTTCTTC. Amino acid sequence: CASSLDIPEQFF.

This clonotype is a singleton in its sample. This CDR3 reads CASSYSGAAYNEQFF. In nucleotides, the CDR3 is TGTGCCAGCAGCTATAGCGGGGCCGCTTACAATGAGCAGTTCTTC. The rearrangement uses TRBV11-2 and TRBJ2-1, with 8 bases aligning to TRBD2. Germline V CDR1 and CDR2: SGHAT, FQNNGV. V was pared by 4 bases and J by 4 bases, with 6 bases of the junction left unmatched. The length of the CDR3 is 15 residues.

The chain carries TRBV6-1 and TRBJ2-3; 7 bases match TRBD2. The germline gives CDR1 MNHNS, CDR2 SASEGT. V was pared by 2 bases and J by 4 bases, with 9 bases of the junction left unmatched. CDR3 length equals 16 residues. The CDR3, as DNA: TGTGCCAGCAGTGAAAGGCGGCGGGGGAGCGCAGATACGCAGTATTTT. This encodes CASSERRRGSADTQYF.

This clonotype occurred many times. This rearrangement joins TRBV20-1 to TRBJ2-1; D might be TRBD1 (5 bases). This CDR3 region has 15 residues. The ends were cut back, 3 bases at V and 5 bases at J, with 17 bases in the middle. Germline V gene lookup returns CDR1 DFQATT and CDR2 SNEGSKA (reference sequence). CDR3 in DNA: TGCAGTGCTAGGATATTGGCAGGGTCCCACAATGAGCAGTTCTTC. Residues: CSARILAGSHNEQFF.

The chain is built from TRBV30 and TRBJ1-5, with 7 bases matching TRBD1. Germline CDR1 and CDR2: GTSNPN and SVGIG (reference sequence). J lost 1 base, V lost 5 bases, and 5 bases had no gene match. This CDR3 comprises 14 residues. The CDR3 loop is CAWRGQASNQPQHF. CDR3 bases: TGTGCCTGGCGAGGACAGGCCAGCAATCAGCCCCAGCATTTT.

In this sample, this clonotype turned up a few times. The chain combines TRBV5-6 with TRBJ2-3; D might be TRBD2 (5 bases). The CDR3 length is 16 residues. Per germline, CDR1 SGHDT and CDR2 YYEEEE. Trimming left V 2 bases short and J 0 bases short, with 13 bases between. For the CDR3, the DNA is TGTGCCAGCAGCTTTCTAGCCCTCGTCAGCACAGATACGCAGTATTTT. This translates into CASSFLALVSTDTQYF.

This clonotype was recorded many times. The chain employs TRBV18 and TRBJ1-6, with TRBD1 identical over 9 bases. J was trimmed by 10 bases and V by 2 bases; bases with no gene match: 6. The germline V gene has CDR1 KGHSH and CDR2 LQKENI. The CDR3 has 15 residues. The CDR3 coding sequence is TGTGCCAGCTCACCAGGGACAGGGACCCCCTCACCCCTCCACTTT. This sequence encodes CASSPGTGTPSPLHF.

The sample holds many counts of this clonotype. J is TRBJ1-1 and V is TRBV6-6; D is uncertain. Germline CDR1 is MNHNY and CDR2 is SVGAGI (reference sequence). V gave up 0 bases and J gave up 2 bases, with 7 bases separating them. This CDR3 has 14 amino acids. The CDR3 protein is CASSYSRANTEAFF. CDR3 sequence (DNA): TGTGCCAGCAGTTACTCTCGGGCAAACACTGAAGCTTTCTTT.

The chain is built from TRBV3-1 and TRBJ2-7, with 9 positions matching TRBD1. This CDR3 comprises 17 residues. Germline lookup yields CDR1 LGHDT and CDR2 YNNKEL (reference sequence). V gave up 3 bases and J gave up 7 bases; unmatched junction bases: 16. Here the CDR3 DNA reads TGTGCCAGCAGCCACCTGACGTCAGGACAGGGGTTGGGTGAGCAGTACTTC. Translated, it gives CASSHLTSGQGLGEQYF.

A few counts support this clonotype. The rearrangement joins TRBV10-3 to TRBJ2-2, with TRBD2 matching 10 bases. This CDR3 has 16 amino acids. Germline values: CDR1 ENHRY, CDR2 SYGVKD. J was trimmed by 6 bases and V by 4 bases; bases with no gene match: 8. In DNA, the CDR3 is TGTGCCATCAGTGCAGGCTCAGCGGGGGGGCCCGGGGAGCTGTTTTTT. It specifies CAISAGSAGGPGELFF.

This clonotype was seen at least ten times. The J gene is TRBJ2-7, the V gene TRBV27; D is possibly TRBD1 or TRBD2 (5 bases each). Per germline, CDR1 MNHEY and CDR2 SMNVEV (reference sequence). V lost 5 bases and J 0 bases, leaving 14 bases between the germline ends. This CDR3 contains 15 residues. The CDR3, as DNA: TGTGCCAGCAGTCGGATGGGGGACCGCTCCTACGAGCAGTACTTC. Residues: CASSRMGDRSYEQYF.

This clonotype was seen many times. The CDR3 sequence: CASSDIDRANQPQHF. The CDR3 DNA reads as TGTGCCAGCAGCGATATCGACAGGGCAAATCAGCCCCAGCATTTT. This chain links TRBV11-2 with TRBJ1-5; 7 nucleotides align to TRBD1. Germline lookup yields CDR1 SGHAT and CDR2 FQNNGV. This CDR3 is built from 15 residues. V shed 5 bases, J shed 4 bases, and the junction held 8 bases outside the gene matches.

This clonotype was detected ten times or more. V gene TRBV6-1 combines with J gene TRBJ1-1; 9 bases map to TRBD1. The CDR3 has 13 amino acids. CDR1 MNHNS and CDR2 SASEGT come from the germline V gene. Trimming took 7 bases from V and 4 from J; bases not matched to a gene: 4. CDR3 residues: CASTSTGGTEAFF. DNA of the CDR3: TGTGCCAGCACCTCGACAGGGGGCACTGAAGCTTTCTTT.

This clonotype was seen ten or more times. This chain connects TRBV10-3 to TRBJ2-2; D gene ambiguous. V lost 8 bases, J lost 0 bases, and 10 bases lay in between. The CDR3 covers 14 residues. Germline V gives CDR1 ENHRY, CDR2 SYGVKD. DNA of the CDR3: TGTGCCATCGGTAACACCGCGAACACCGGGGAGCTGTTTTTT. Its protein is CAIGNTANTGELFF.